Below are 10 T cell receptor beta chains sequenced from a single sample in a study of TIL therapy for anti-PD-1-resistant metastatic lung cancer. The time point here: pre-treatment sample, taken before nivolumab and TIL therapy. The libraries were made with immunoSEQ v3. Clones were read by immunoSEQ multiplex PCR, and TCRdb kept only the in-frame ones, dropping some. This table holds about 50,000 clones, 79% found once. The sample in question was blood, obtained at baseline. All receptors derive from a woman between 25 and 85 years old with non-small cell lung cancer.

The rearrangement joins TRBV1 to TRBJ2-5; the table calls TRBD2, which could not be checked here. TRBV1 is annotated as a pseudogene. The CDR3 runs 16 residues. CDR3 protein: CTSSLSGLAGAETQYF. The CDR3 region has the DNA TGCACCAGCAGCCTTTCGGGACTAGCGGGAGCAGAGACCCAGTACTTC.

This clone was found once. The chain employs TRBV4-2 and TRBJ1-4; D gene ambiguous. The CDR3 loop spans 19 amino acids. Germline V gene data show CDR1 as LGHNA and CDR2 as YNFKEQ. V was pared by 0 bases and J by 0 bases, with 17 bases between. The CDR3, as DNA: TGTGCCAGCAGCCAAGAGGAATCCCACTTTGGAGCAACTAATGAAAAACTGTTTTTT. This sequence encodes CASSQEESHFGATNEKLFF.

The chain combines TRBV2 with TRBJ2-5, with TRBD1 matching over 9 bases. The CDR3 has 15 residues. Germline V gene data show CDR1 as SNHLY and CDR2 as FYNNEI. The V gene end was trimmed by 4 bases and the J gene end by 4 bases; junction bases not matched to a gene: 7. The CDR3 DNA reads TGTGCCAGCAGTGGTACAGGGGGCGAGGGAGAGACCCAGTACTTC. Protein sequence: CASSGTGGEGETQYF. The full variable domain, its missing parts supplied by reference TRBV2 and TRBJ2-5, is EPEVTQTPSHQVTQMGQEVILRCVPISNHLYFYWYRQILGQKVEFLVSFYNNEISEKSEIFDDQFSVERPDGSNFTLKIRSTKLEDSAMYFCASSGTGGEGETQYFGPGTRLLVL.

The rearrangement joins TRBV6-5 to TRBJ1-1, with 7 bases aligning to TRBD1. Germline V lookup: CDR1 MNHEY, CDR2 SVGAGI. J was trimmed by 3 bases and V by 2 bases; bases with no gene match: 3. The CDR3 totals 14 residues. In DNA form, the CDR3 reads TGTGCCAGCAGTTACAGGGGGCAGGACACTGAAGCTTTCTTT. This codes for CASSYRGQDTEAFF.

This clone was recorded only once. The V call is TRBV5-1, the J call TRBJ2-3; TRBD2 is a possible D gene (5 bases). Trimming shortened V by 4 bases and J by 3 bases, and 21 bases separated the two germline ends. Germline V gene sequence: CDR1 SGHRS, CDR2 YFSETQ. CDR3 length equals 17 residues. The CDR3 protein is CASSLRAQLVSTDTQYF. DNA for the CDR3: TGCGCCAGCAGCCTGAGGGCCCAACTAGTTTCAACAGATACGCAGTATTTT.

CDR3 nucleotides: TGTGCCACCAGCAGAGTCGGCCAGCCCCAGCATTTT. It yields the protein CATSRVGQPQHF. V is TRBV15 and J is TRBJ1-5; unclear D gene. This CDR3 contains 12 residues. Germline V gives CDR1 LNHNV, CDR2 YYDKDF (reference sequence). The V end lost 1 base, the J end lost 7 bases, and 5 bases lay between the germline ends.

The chain links TRBV7-2 to TRBJ1-4, with D possibly TRBD1 on 6 matching bases. The CDR3 covers 15 residues. Germline values: CDR1 SGHTA, CDR2 FQGNSA. The V and J ends lost 5 bases and 7 bases respectively, with 17 bases between them. CDR3: CASSPGGAQGEKLFF. CDR3 bases: TGTGCCAGCAGCCCGGGGGGGGCGCAAGGTGAAAAACTGTTTTTT.

The chain employs TRBV6-5 and TRBJ1-1, with 9 bases identical to TRBD1. The CDR3 spans 13 residues. Germline trimming cut 6 bases from V and 6 bases from J; bases unmatched to any gene: 5. Germline loops: CDR1 MNHEY, CDR2 SVGAGI. The CDR3 here is CASRGQGGSEAFF. The CDR3 DNA sequence: TGTGCCAGCAGGGGACAGGGAGGGTCTGAAGCTTTCTTT.

The V and J genes are TRBV6-1 and TRBJ1-1, with 8 nucleotides matching TRBD1. CDR1 and CDR2 (germline): MNHNS, SASEGT. V shed 0 bases and J 4 bases; nucleotides not matched to a gene: 1. The CDR3 loop spans 14 amino acids. CDR3 loop: CASSEADRGTEAFF. The CDR3 region has the DNA TGTGCCAGCAGTGAAGCTGACAGGGGCACTGAAGCTTTCTTT.

This chain connects TRBV7-9 to TRBJ2-7, with 7 bases fitting TRBD1. The CDR3 has 14 amino acids. Germline CDR1 SEHNR, CDR2 FQNEAQ (reference sequence). The ends lost 0 bases at V and 4 bases at J; junction bases unmatched: 3. CDR3 sequence (DNA): TGTGCCAGCAGCTTAGCAGGGACAGAATACGAGCAGTACTTC. Amino acid sequence: CASSLAGTEYEQYF. The full variable domain, in which reference TRBV7-9 and TRBJ2-7 provide the parts outside the CDR3, is DTGVSQNPRHKITKRGQNVTFRCDPISEHNRLYWYRQTLGQGPEFLTYFQNEAQLEKSRLLSDRFSAERPKGSFSTLEIQRTEQGDSAMYLCASSLAGTEYEQYFGPGTRLTVT.